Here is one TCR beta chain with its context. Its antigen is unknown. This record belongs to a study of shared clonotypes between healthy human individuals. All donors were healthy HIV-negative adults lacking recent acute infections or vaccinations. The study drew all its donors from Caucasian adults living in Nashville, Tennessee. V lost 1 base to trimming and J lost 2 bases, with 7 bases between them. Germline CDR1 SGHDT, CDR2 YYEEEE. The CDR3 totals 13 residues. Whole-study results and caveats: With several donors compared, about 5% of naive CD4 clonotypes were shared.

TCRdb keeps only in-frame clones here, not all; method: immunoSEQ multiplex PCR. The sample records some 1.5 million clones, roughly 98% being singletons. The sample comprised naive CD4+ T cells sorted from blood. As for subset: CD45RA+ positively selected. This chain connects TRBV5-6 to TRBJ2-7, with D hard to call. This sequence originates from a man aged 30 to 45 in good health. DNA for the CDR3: TGTGCCAGCAGCTTGCCCCCGACCTACGAGCAGTACTTC. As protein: CASSLPPTYEQYF.